Sequencing of this T cell receptor beta chain was carried out in a study of Graves' ophthalmopathy and Graves' hyperthyroidism. Background on the study: Peripheral blood was gathered at first diagnosis, ahead of any treatment whatsoever. The study, taken as a whole, reports: Most expanded thyroid clonotypes above 0.001 frequency also appeared in blood.

Investigators amplified TCR beta CDR3 regions from RNA transcripts. Amplification began with first-round RT-PCR using HTBI primers, then second-round multiplex PCR was performed. TCRdb itself ran the multiplex PCR reads through MiXCR, one entry per CDR3 protein. The sample records under 800,000 distinct CDR3 sequences, 22% being singletons. The CDR3 runs to 13 residues. The germline V gene has CDR1 ENHRY and CDR2 SYGVKD. With 7 bases removed from V and 3 bases from J, the gap between germline ends came to 9 bases. To note about this clonotype: Its antigen is unidentified.

This sequence was found in a woman in her late teens or twenties with stable Graves' hyperthyroidism. Some clones in this sample may be carry-over from other donors' samples. The sequencing sample was made of peripheral blood. This sequence joins TRBV10-3 and TRBJ2-2, with D tentatively TRBD2 (6 bases). The CDR3 region is CAINQRDTGELFF. CDR3 sequence (DNA): TGTGCCATCAACCAGCGGGACACCGGGGAGCTGTTTTTT.